The T cell receptor beta chain described here comes from a study of T-cell reconstitution after alpha-beta-depleted transplantation in children. Details on this clonotype: A much more abundant neighbour one base away suggests this may be a read error. Here the CDR3 omits its conserved ending phenylalanine or tryptophan, so a read error is the likely source. The DNA is omitted, as the CDR3 cannot be located on it reliably, and the CDR3 follows TCRdb's listing.

With termini counted, the CDR3 has 16 amino acids. Unique molecular identifiers were incorporated when the TCRbeta library was constructed. TCRdb itself ran the PCR reads through MiXCR, one entry per CDR3 protein. The sample records hundreds of thousands of distinct CDR3 sequences, 10% being singletons. Sequenced material: PBMCs from the stem cell graft donor, taken from the stem cell graft. The chain joins TRBV21-1 to TRBJ2-7; the table assigns TRBD1, which was not confirmed against the DNA. TRBV21-1 is annotated as a pseudogene. This TCR derives from a human donor who donated a stem cell graft to a child with acute myeloid leukemia. The CDR3 sequence is CASSTRTGGSYYEQYL.